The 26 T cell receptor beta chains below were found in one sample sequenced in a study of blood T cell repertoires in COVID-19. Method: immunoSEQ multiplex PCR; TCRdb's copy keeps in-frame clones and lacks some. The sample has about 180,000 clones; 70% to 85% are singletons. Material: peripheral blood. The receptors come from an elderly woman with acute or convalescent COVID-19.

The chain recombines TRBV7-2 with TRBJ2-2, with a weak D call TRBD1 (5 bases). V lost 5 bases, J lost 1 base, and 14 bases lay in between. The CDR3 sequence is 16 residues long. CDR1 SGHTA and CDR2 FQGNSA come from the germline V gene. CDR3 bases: TGTGCCAGCAGCCCCAGGGTTTGGGGGAACACCGGGGAGCTGTTTTTT. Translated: CASSPRVWGNTGELFF.

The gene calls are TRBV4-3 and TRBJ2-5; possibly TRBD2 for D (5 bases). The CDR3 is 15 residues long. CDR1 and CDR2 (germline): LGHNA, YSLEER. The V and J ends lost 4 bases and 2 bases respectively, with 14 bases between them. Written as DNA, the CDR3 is TGCGCCAGCAGCCGGGAAAGGACGGGACAAGAGACCCAGTACTTC. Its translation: CASSRERTGQETQYF.

CDR3 DNA sequence: TGTGCCAGTAGTATCACGGGGGAGCAGTTCTTC. This gives the protein CASSITGEQFF. The chain couples TRBV19 to TRBJ2-1, with TRBD2 as a possible D gene (5 bases). V lost 3 bases to trimming and J lost 10 bases, with 7 bases between them. The germline V gene encodes CDR1 LNHDA and CDR2 SQIVND (reference sequence). The CDR3 sequence is 11 residues long.

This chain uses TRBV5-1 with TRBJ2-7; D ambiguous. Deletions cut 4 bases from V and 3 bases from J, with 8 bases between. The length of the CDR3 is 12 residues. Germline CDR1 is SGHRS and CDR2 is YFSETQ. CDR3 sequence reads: CASSPPGYEQYF. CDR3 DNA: TGCGCCAGCAGCCCGCCCGGCTACGAGCAGTACTTC. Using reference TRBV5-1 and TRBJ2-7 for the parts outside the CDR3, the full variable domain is KAGVTQTPRYLIKTRGQQVTLSCSPISGHRSVSWYQQTPGQGLQFLFEYFSETQRNKGNFPGRFSGRQFSNSRSEMNVSTLELGDSALYLCASSPPGYEQYFGPGTRLTVT.

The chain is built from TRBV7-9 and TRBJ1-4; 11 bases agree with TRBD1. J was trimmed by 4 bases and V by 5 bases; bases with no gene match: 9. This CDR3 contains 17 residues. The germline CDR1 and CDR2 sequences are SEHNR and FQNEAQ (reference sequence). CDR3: CASSPRTGGLGNEKLFF. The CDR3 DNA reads TGTGCCAGCAGCCCCCGGACAGGGGGCTTGGGTAATGAAAAACTGTTTTTT.

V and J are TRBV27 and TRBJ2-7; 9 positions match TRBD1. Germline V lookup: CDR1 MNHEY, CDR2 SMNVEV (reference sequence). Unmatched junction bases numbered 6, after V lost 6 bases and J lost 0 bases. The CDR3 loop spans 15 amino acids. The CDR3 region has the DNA TGTGCCAGCAGGCCCCGGACAGGGGTCTCCTACGAGCAGTACTTC. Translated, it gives CASRPRTGVSYEQYF.

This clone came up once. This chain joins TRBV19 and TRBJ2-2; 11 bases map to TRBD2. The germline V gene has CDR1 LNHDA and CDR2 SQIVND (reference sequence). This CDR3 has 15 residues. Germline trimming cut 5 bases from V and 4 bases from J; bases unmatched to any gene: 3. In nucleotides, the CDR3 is TGTGCCAGTAGTTCCGGGACTAGCGGCACCGGGGAGCTGTTTTTT. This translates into CASSSGTSGTGELFF. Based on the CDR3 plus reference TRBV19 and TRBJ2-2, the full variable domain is DGGITQSPKYLFRKEGQNVTLSCEQNLNHDAMYWYRQDPGQGLRLIYYSQIVNDFQKGDIAEGYSVSREKKESFPLTVTSAQKNPTAFYLCASSSGTSGTGELFFGEGSRLTVL.

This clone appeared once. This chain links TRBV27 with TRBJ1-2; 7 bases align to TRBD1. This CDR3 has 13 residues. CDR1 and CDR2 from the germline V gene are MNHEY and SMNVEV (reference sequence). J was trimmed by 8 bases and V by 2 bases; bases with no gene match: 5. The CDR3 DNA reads TGTGCCAGCAGTTTACAGGGGGGCGGGGGCTACACCTTC. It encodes CASSLQGGGGYTF.

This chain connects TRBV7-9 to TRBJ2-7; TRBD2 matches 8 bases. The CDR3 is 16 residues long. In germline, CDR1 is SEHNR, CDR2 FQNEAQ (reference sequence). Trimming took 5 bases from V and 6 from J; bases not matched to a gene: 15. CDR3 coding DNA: TGTGCCAGCAGCCCCGCGGGGGGCAGGGTCACCGGCGAGCAGTACTTC. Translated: CASSPAGGRVTGEQYF.

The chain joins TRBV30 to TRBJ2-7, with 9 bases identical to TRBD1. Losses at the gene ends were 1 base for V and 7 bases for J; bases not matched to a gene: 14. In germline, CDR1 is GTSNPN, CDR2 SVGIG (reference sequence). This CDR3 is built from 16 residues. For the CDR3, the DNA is TGTGCCTGGAGTGGCAGTACGGGACAGGGTATGTTTGAGCAGTACTTC. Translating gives CAWSGSTGQGMFEQYF. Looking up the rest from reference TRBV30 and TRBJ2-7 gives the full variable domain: SQTIHQWPATLVQPVGSPLSLECTVEGTSNPNLYWYRQAAGRGLQLLFYSVGIGQISSEVPQNLSASRPQDRQFILSSKKLLLSDSGFYLCAWSGSTGQGMFEQYFGPGTRLTVT.

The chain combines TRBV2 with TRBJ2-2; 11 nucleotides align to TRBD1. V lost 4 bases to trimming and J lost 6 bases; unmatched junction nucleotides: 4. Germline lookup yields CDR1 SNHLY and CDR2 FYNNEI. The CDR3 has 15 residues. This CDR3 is CASSGDRGFSGELFF. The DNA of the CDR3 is TGTGCCAGCAGTGGGGACAGGGGGTTCTCCGGGGAGCTGTTTTTT.

CDR3 amino acids: CASSSGTDTQYF. The DNA for the CDR3 is TGCGCCAGCAGCTCGGGAACAGATACGCAGTATTTT. This chain connects TRBV5-1 to TRBJ2-3; D is possibly TRBD2 (5 bases). Germline V gene sequence: CDR1 SGHRS, CDR2 YFSETQ. V lost 3 bases and J lost 3, with 5 bases in between. The CDR3 extends over 12 amino acids. Supplemented by reference TRBV5-1 and TRBJ2-3, the full variable domain reads KAGVTQTPRYLIKTRGQQVTLSCSPISGHRSVSWYQQTPGQGLQFLFEYFSETQRNKGNFPGRFSGRQFSNSRSEMNVSTLELGDSALYLCASSSGTDTQYFGPGTRLTVL.

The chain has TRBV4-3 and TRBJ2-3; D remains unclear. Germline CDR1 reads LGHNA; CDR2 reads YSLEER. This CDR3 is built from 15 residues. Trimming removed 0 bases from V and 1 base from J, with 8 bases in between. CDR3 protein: CASSQESPGTDTQYF. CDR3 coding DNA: TGCGCCAGCAGCCAAGAGTCTCCAGGCACAGATACGCAGTATTTT.

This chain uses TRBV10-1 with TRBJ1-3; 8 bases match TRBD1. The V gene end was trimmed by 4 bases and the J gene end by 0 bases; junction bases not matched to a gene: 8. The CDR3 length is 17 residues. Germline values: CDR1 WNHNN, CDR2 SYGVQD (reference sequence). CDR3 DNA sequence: TGCGCCAGCAGTGCCCCGGGACAGGTGAGCTCTGGAAACACCATATATTTT. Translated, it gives CASSAPGQVSSGNTIYF.

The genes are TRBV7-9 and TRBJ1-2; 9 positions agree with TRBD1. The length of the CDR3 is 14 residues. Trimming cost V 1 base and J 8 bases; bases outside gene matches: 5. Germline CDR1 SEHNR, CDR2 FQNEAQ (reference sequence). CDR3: CASSLEGQGGGYTF. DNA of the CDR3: TGTGCCAGCAGCTTAGAGGGACAGGGCGGAGGCTACACCTTC.

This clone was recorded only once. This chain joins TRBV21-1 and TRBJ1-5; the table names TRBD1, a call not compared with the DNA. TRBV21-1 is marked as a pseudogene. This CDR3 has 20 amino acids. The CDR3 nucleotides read TGTGCCAGCAGCACCCAAAGACGAATATCGGGACACCTCAGCAATCAGCCCCAGCATTTT. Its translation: CASSTQRRISGHLSNQPQHF.

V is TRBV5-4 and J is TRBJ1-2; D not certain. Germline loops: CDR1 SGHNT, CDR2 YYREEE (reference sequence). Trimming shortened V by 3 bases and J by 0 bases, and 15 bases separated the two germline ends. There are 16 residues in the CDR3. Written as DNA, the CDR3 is TGTGCCAGCAGCTCGTGGGAGGCCGGTGCTAACTATGGCTACACCTTC. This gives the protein CASSSWEAGANYGYTF.

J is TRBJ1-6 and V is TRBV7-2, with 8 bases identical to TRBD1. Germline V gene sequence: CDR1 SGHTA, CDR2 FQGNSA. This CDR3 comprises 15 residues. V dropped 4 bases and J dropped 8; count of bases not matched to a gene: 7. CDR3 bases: TGTGCCAGCAGCTGGAGGACAGGGTCTGATTCACCCCTCCACTTT. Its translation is CASSWRTGSDSPLHF.

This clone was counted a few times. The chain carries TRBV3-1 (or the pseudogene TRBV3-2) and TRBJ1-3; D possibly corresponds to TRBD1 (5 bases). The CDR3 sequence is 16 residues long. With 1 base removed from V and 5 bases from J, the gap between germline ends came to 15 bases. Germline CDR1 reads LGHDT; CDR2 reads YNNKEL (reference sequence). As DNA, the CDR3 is TGTGCCAGCAGCCAAGGAAGTCAGGGTAGGAGAAACACCATATATTTT. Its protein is CASSQGSQGRRNTIYF.

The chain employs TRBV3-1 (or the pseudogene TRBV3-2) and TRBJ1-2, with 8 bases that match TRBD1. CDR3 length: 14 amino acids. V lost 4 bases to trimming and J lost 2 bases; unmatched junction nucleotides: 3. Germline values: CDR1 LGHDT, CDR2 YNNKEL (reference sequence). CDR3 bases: TGTGCCAGCAGCCCCAGGACAGGGAACTATGGCTACACCTTC. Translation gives CASSPRTGNYGYTF.

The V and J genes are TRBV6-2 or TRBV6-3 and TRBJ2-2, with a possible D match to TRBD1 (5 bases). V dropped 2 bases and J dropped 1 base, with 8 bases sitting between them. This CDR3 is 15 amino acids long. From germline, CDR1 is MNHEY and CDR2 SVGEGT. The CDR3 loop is CASSYPTGNTGELFF. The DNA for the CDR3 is TGTGCCAGCAGTTACCCCACAGGGAACACCGGGGAGCTGTTTTTT.

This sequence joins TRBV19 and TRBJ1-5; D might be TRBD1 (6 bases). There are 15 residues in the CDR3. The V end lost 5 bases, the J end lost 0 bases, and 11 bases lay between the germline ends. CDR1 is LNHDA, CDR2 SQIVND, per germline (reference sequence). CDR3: CASSSGTISNQPQHF. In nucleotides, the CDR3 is TGTGCCAGTAGTTCCGGGACAATTAGCAATCAGCCCCAGCATTTT.

The CDR3 region is CASSPQGNQPQHF. The CDR3 DNA sequence: TGTGCCAGTAGTCCACAGGGGAATCAGCCCCAGCATTTT. This chain connects TRBV19 to TRBJ1-5; 7 nucleotides agree with TRBD1. The V gene end was trimmed by 5 bases and the J gene end by 4 bases; junction bases not matched to a gene: 2. CDR1 and CDR2 (germline): LNHDA, SQIVND (reference sequence). CDR3 size: 13 residues.

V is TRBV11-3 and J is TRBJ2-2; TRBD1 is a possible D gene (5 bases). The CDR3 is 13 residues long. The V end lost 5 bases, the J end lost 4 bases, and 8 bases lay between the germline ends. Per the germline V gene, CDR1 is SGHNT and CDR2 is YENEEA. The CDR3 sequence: CASSIDSTGELFF. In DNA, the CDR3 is TGTGCCAGCAGCATCGACAGCACCGGGGAGCTGTTTTTT.

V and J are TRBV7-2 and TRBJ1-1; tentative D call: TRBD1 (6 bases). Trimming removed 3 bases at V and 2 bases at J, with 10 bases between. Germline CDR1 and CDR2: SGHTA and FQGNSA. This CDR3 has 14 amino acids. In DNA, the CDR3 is TGTGCCAGCAGCTTGTATGGGACAAACACTGAAGCTTTCTTT. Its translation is CASSLYGTNTEAFF.

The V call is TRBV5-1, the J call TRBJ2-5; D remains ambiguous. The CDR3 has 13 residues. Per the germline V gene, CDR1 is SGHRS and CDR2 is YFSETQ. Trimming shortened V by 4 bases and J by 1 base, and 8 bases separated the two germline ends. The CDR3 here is CASSPRSQETQYF. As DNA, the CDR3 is TGCGCCAGCAGCCCGCGGTCCCAAGAGACCCAGTACTTC.